These 29 T cell receptor beta chains came from one sample sequenced in a study of T cell changes during pregnancy in multiple sclerosis. TCRdb's table, derived via immunoSEQ multiplex PCR, lists solely in-frame clones and lacks some. The sample consists of about 19,000 clones, around 90% of them appearing once. The sequences come from CD8+ T cells from peripheral blood mononuclear cells, collected after pregnancy. The receptors originated from a female donor in good health, enrolled as a control in a pregnancy study.

This CDR3 is CASSVGISGGAKNIQYF. As DNA, the CDR3 is TGTGCCAGCAGCGTAGGGATTAGCGGGGGAGCCAAAAACATTCAGTACTTC. The chain links TRBV9 to TRBJ2-4; 9 nucleotides agree with TRBD2. The CDR3 runs to 17 residues. Germline lookup yields CDR1 SGDLS and CDR2 YYNGEE. Losses at the gene ends were 0 bases for V and 0 bases for J; bases not matched to a gene: 4.

The chain links TRBV27 to TRBJ1-5; possibly TRBD1 for D (5 bases). Germline CDR1 and CDR2: MNHEY and SMNVEV (reference sequence). CDR3 length: 14 residues. The germline V and J ends were trimmed by 6 bases and 3 bases, with 12 bases remaining between them. CDR3 nucleotides: TGTGCCAGCAGGGGGGGAAACGACAATCAGCCCCAGCATTTT. It codes for CASRGGNDNQPQHF.

The rearrangement joins TRBV4-1 to TRBJ2-3, with D possibly TRBD1 on 5 matching bases. Trimming removed 0 bases at V and 6 bases at J, with 13 bases between. The CDR3 contains 15 residues. Germline V lookup: CDR1 MGHRA, CDR2 YSYEKL. The CDR3 DNA sequence: TGCGCCAGCAGCCAAGATGGAAAGGGGTACGATACGCAGTATTTT. Amino acids: CASSQDGKGYDTQYF.

V usage is TRBV5-5 and J usage is TRBJ1-4; 8 nucleotides align to TRBD1. Looked up from germline, CDR1 is SGHKS and CDR2 is YYEKEE (reference sequence). V dropped 2 bases and J dropped 7; count of bases not matched to a gene: 7. This CDR3 spans 15 amino acids. CDR3 nucleotide sequence: TGTGCCAGCAGCTTAATGACAGGGGCGGGTGAAAAACTGTTTTTT. Translation gives CASSLMTGAGEKLFF.

This clone was seen a few times. V is TRBV7-9 and J is TRBJ2-7; D unclear. Trimming shortened V by 5 bases and J by 1 base, and 12 bases separated the two germline ends. The CDR3 consists of 14 residues. The germline V gene encodes CDR1 SEHNR and CDR2 FQNEAQ (reference sequence). The CDR3 protein is CASSQAQESYEQYF. The DNA of the CDR3 is TGTGCCAGCAGCCAAGCTCAGGAATCCTACGAGCAGTACTTC.

The chain carries TRBV9 and TRBJ2-1; perhaps TRBD1 as D (5 bases). Germline V CDR1 and CDR2: SGDLS, YYNGEE. There are 16 residues in the CDR3. V gave up 4 bases and J gave up 2 bases, with 16 bases separating them. The CDR3 loop reads CASSPTWQGAYNEQFF. The CDR3 bases are TGTGCCAGCAGCCCAACGTGGCAGGGCGCCTACAATGAGCAGTTCTTC.

The chain is built from TRBV27 and TRBJ2-3, with D perhaps TRBD2 (5 bases). The germline gives CDR1 MNHEY, CDR2 SMNVEV (reference sequence). The CDR3 loop spans 14 amino acids. Trimming removed 2 bases at V and 4 bases at J, with 10 bases between. The CDR3 spells CASSLAGLSDTQYF. CDR3 DNA: TGTGCCAGCAGTTTAGCGGGTCTGTCAGATACGCAGTATTTT.

The chain recombines TRBV14 with TRBJ2-7; 9 bases line up with TRBD2. This CDR3 region has 15 residues. The germline gives CDR1 SGHDN, CDR2 FVKESK. V was pared by 2 bases and J by 7 bases, with 9 bases of the junction left unmatched. For the CDR3, the DNA is TGTGCCAGCAGCCAATGGACTAGCGTAGTCTGGGAGCAGTACTTC. Translating it yields CASSQWTSVVWEQYF.

This clone was observed a few times. V is TRBV4-2 and J is TRBJ2-7; D is perhaps TRBD2 (5 bases). The CDR3 extends over 15 amino acids. Germline CDR1 reads LGHNA; CDR2 reads YNFKEQ. The V end lost 0 bases, the J end lost 0 bases, and 9 bases lay between the germline ends. The CDR3 here is CASSQETGSSYEQYF. DNA of the CDR3: TGTGCCAGCAGCCAAGAGACGGGGAGCTCCTACGAGCAGTACTTC.

CDR3 DNA sequence: TGTGCCAGCACCCTCTTGGAGTCAGGGGGAGGTTATGGCTACACCTTC. Protein product: CASTLLESGGGYGYTF. V usage is TRBV5-6 and J usage is TRBJ1-2; 7 bases match TRBD1. The CDR3 totals 16 residues. Germline lookup yields CDR1 SGHDT and CDR2 YYEEEE. The junction had 16 bases not matched to a gene; V was cut back by 6 bases and J by 5 bases.

This clone has more than one count but fewer than ten. The J gene is TRBJ1-5, the V gene TRBV15, with TRBD1 as a possible D gene (5 bases). Trimming shortened V by 0 bases and J by 0 bases, and 15 bases separated the two germline ends. CDR3 length: 18 amino acids. Germline values: CDR1 LNHNV, CDR2 YYDKDF (reference sequence). The CDR3 coding sequence is TGTGCCACCAGCAGAGATCAAGGACACAAAGATAGCAATCAGCCCCAGCATTTT. Translating it yields CATSRDQGHKDSNQPQHF.

The chain couples TRBV5-1 to TRBJ2-1, with TRBD1 as a possible D gene (6 bases). This CDR3 is 16 amino acids long. V lost 5 bases and J lost 2, with 17 bases in between. The germline V gene encodes CDR1 SGHRS and CDR2 YFSETQ. The CDR3 loop reads CASRINSGETYNEQFF. CDR3 in DNA: TGCGCCAGCAGAATAAACTCAGGGGAAACCTACAATGAGCAGTTCTTC. The full variable domain, its missing parts supplied by reference TRBV5-1 and TRBJ2-1, is KAGVTQTPRYLIKTRGQQVTLSCSPISGHRSVSWYQQTPGQGLQFLFEYFSETQRNKGNFPGRFSGRQFSNSRSEMNVSTLELGDSALYLCASRINSGETYNEQFFGPGTRLTVL.

This clone was seen only a few times. V gene TRBV4-1 combines with J gene TRBJ2-2; D gene ambiguous. The V end was cut by 4 bases, the J end by 5 bases, with 5 bases between. The CDR3 has 12 residues. The germline V gene encodes CDR1 MGHRA and CDR2 YSYEKL. The CDR3 loop reads CASSPRTGELFF. The CDR3 DNA is TGCGCCAGCAGCCCACGGACCGGGGAGCTGTTTTTT.

Note on this clone: This sample includes further DNA sequences coding for the same CDR3. V and J are TRBV7-3 and TRBJ1-1; tentative D call: TRBD1 (5 bases). Germline loops: CDR1 SGHTA, CDR2 FQGTGA. Trimming took 2 bases from V and 5 from J, leaving 12 bases between them. The CDR3 has 14 amino acids. Here the CDR3 reads CASSLLGGGTEAFF. The CDR3 DNA reads TGTGCCAGCAGCTTACTCGGGGGAGGGACTGAAGCTTTCTTT.

J is TRBJ1-3 and V is TRBV11-2; D is unclear. Between the trimmed V and J ends, which lost 0 bases and 0 bases, there was a span of 6 bases. This CDR3 comprises 15 residues. Germline CDR1 is SGHAT and CDR2 is FQNNGV. This chain's CDR3 is CASSLDGNSGNTIYF. The CDR3 DNA follows: TGTGCCAGCAGCTTAGACGGTAACTCTGGAAACACCATATATTTT.

This clone was found a few times. This chain connects TRBV7-9 to TRBJ1-2, with 11 bases fitting TRBD1. Losses at the gene ends were 4 bases for V and 8 bases for J; bases not matched to a gene: 9. The CDR3 spans 15 residues. Germline V gene sequence: CDR1 SEHNR, CDR2 FQNEAQ (reference sequence). CDR3 DNA: TGTGCCAGCAGCTACGGACAGGGGGCGGCCGGCGGCTACACCTTC. Translated: CASSYGQGAAGGYTF.

The chain is built from TRBV27 and TRBJ1-6; unclear D gene. CDR3 length: 13 residues. Germline V gene data show CDR1 as MNHEY and CDR2 as SMNVEV (reference sequence). Between the trimmed V and J ends, which lost 9 bases and 10 bases, there was a span of 16 bases. The CDR3 sequence is CASQPHRVSPLHF. CDR3 DNA: TGTGCCAGTCAACCCCACCGGGTCTCACCCCTCCACTTT.

The V and J genes are TRBV5-1 and TRBJ1-1; possibly TRBD1 for D (6 bases). The CDR3 consists of 16 residues. Germline V lookup: CDR1 SGHRS, CDR2 YFSETQ. Trimming took off 3 bases at V and 3 bases at J, with 18 bases between the two ends. The CDR3 spells CASSCPPWGPDTEAFF. DNA for the CDR3: TGCGCCAGCAGCTGCCCGCCTTGGGGGCCGGACACTGAAGCTTTCTTT.

The chain has TRBV12-1 and TRBJ2-7; the DNA was not used to check the table's D call, TRBD2. TRBV12-1 is given as a pseudogene. This CDR3 region has 15 residues. In nucleotides, the CDR3 is TGTGCCAGCAGGCCGGGAGGACAGAGTTATTACGAGCAGTACTTC. Encoded protein: CASRPGGQSYYEQYF.

This chain joins TRBV4-1 and TRBJ2-1; possible D gene TRBD2, 6 bases. V lost 1 base and J lost 8, with 15 bases in between. The CDR3 is made up of 15 amino acids. Germline CDR1 MGHRA, CDR2 YSYEKL. Here the CDR3 DNA reads TGCGCCAGCAGCCAAGCCCCACCCCCGGGGGATGAGCAGTTCTTC. It encodes CASSQAPPPGDEQFF.

V usage is TRBV4-1 and J usage is TRBJ2-6, with 10 bases matching TRBD1. The CDR3 is 18 amino acids. V shed 2 bases, J shed 2 bases, and the junction held 6 bases outside the gene matches. Per germline, CDR1 MGHRA and CDR2 YSYEKL. CDR3 DNA: TGCGCCAGCAGCCAAATCGGGACAGGGGAAACTGGGGCCAACGTCCTGACTTTC. Its protein product is CASSQIGTGETGANVLTF.

J is TRBJ1-3 and V is TRBV6-5; D unresolved. CDR3 size: 14 residues. Germline V lookup: CDR1 MNHEY, CDR2 SVGAGI. The V gene lost 8 bases and the J gene lost 0 bases, with 11 bases spanning the gap. The CDR3 sequence is CASSLWPSGNTIYF. In DNA, the CDR3 is TGTGCCAGCTCCCTTTGGCCCTCTGGAAACACCATATATTTT.

This clone was found a few times. V gene TRBV11-2 combines with J gene TRBJ2-7, with D tentatively TRBD1 (5 bases). CDR1 SGHAT and CDR2 FQNNGV come from the germline V gene. This CDR3 comprises 13 residues. V gave up 5 bases and J gave up 3 bases, with 11 bases separating them. For the CDR3, the DNA is TGTGCCAGCAGCCTAAGGGGCGTCTACGAGCAGTACTTC. Protein product: CASSLRGVYEQYF.

The genes are TRBV30 and TRBJ2-7, with 9 nucleotides matching TRBD1. Per the germline V gene, CDR1 is GTSNPN and CDR2 is SVGIG (reference sequence). The CDR3 spans 15 residues. J was trimmed by 9 bases and V by 4 bases; bases with no gene match: 16. Here the CDR3 reads CAWTQGTGRFGGQYF. The CDR3 DNA reads as TGTGCCTGGACCCAAGGGACAGGGAGGTTTGGAGGGCAGTACTTC.

There are a few counts of this clone. This chain links TRBV4-3 with TRBJ2-1, with 9 bases aligning to TRBD1. The CDR3 is 16 residues long. Germline assignment: CDR1 LGHNA and CDR2 YSLEER. The V gene end was trimmed by 0 bases and the J gene end by 7 bases; junction bases not matched to a gene: 7. This CDR3 is CASSQDPGQGWNEQFF. CDR3 coding DNA: TGCGCCAGCAGCCAAGATCCGGGACAGGGATGGAATGAGCAGTTCTTC.

The CDR3 DNA is TGTGCCAGCAGCTCGGACTTTTCCTACAATGAGCAGTTCTTC. Protein: CASSSDFSYNEQFF. The chain uses TRBV5-6 and TRBJ2-1; tentatively, D is TRBD2 (5 bases). This CDR3 is 14 amino acids long. V dropped 3 bases and J dropped 1 base, with 8 bases sitting between them. Germline values: CDR1 SGHDT, CDR2 YYEEEE. Full variable domain (missing parts from reference TRBV5-6 and TRBJ2-1): DAGVTQSPTHLIKTRGQQVTLRCSPKSGHDTVSWYQQALGQGPQFIFQYYEEEERQRGNFPDRFSGHQFPNYSSELNVNALLLGDSALYLCASSSDFSYNEQFFGPGTRLTVL.

CDR3: CASSDGREGPYEQYF. In DNA form, the CDR3 reads TGTGCCAGCAGTGATGGCAGGGAGGGGCCCTACGAGCAGTACTTC. The chain recombines TRBV6-1 with TRBJ2-7; the match to TRBD2 covers 7 bases. This CDR3 comprises 15 residues. Trimming at V came to 3 bases and at J to 2 bases, leaving 7 bases not matched to a gene. The germline CDR1 and CDR2 sequences are MNHNS and SASEGT.

V gene TRBV6-4 combines with J gene TRBJ1-1, with D possibly being TRBD1 (5 bases). The germline CDR1 and CDR2 sequences are MRHNA and SNTAGT. CDR3 length: 15 residues. V lost 5 bases and J 11 bases, leaving 24 bases between the germline ends. The DNA of the CDR3 is TGTGCCAGCAGTCATTTTGGGAGGGACTCGCTGCGGGCTTTCTTT. Residues: CASSHFGRDSLRAFF.

The chain uses TRBV4-1 and TRBJ2-3; D is possibly TRBD2 (6 bases). Trimming pared 4 bases from V and 2 bases from J, leaving 10 bases between. CDR3 size: 14 residues. Germline V CDR1 and CDR2: MGHRA, YSYEKL. The CDR3 is CASSRAGNTDTQYF. Written as DNA, the CDR3 is TGCGCCAGCAGCCGGGCGGGGAACACAGATACGCAGTATTTT.